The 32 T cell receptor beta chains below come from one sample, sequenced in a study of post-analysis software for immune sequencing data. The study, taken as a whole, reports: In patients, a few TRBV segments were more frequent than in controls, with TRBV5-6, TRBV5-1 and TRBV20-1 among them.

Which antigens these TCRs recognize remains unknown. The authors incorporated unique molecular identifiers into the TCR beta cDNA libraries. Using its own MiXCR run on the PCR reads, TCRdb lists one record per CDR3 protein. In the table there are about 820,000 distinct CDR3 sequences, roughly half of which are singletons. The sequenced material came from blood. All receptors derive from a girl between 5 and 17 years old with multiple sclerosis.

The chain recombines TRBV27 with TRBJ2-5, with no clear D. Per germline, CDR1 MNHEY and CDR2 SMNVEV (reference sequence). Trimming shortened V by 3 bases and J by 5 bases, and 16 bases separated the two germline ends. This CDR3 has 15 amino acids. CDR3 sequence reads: CASSFQRSVGETQYF. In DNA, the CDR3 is TGTGCCAGCAGTTTTCAGCGTAGTGTAGGGGAGACCCAGTACTTC.

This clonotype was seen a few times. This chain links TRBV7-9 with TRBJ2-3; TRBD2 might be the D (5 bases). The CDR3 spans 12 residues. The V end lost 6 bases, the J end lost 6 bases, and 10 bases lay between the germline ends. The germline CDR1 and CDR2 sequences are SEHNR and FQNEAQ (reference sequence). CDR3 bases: TGTGCCAGCAGTGCGACGGGGGATACGCAGTATTTT. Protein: CASSATGDTQYF. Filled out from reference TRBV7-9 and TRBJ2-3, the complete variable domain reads DTGVSQNPRHKITKRGQNVTFRCDPISEHNRLYWYRQTLGQGPEFLTYFQNEAQLEKSRLLSDRFSAERPKGSFSTLEIQRTEQGDSAMYLCASSATGDTQYFGPGTRLTVL.

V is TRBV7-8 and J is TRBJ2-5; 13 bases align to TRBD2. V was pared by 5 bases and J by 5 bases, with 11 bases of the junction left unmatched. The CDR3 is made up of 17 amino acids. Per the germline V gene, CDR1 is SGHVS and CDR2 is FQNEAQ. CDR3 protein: CASSTWTSGSRVETQYF. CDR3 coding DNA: TGTGCCAGCAGCACCTGGACTAGCGGGAGTCGGGTGGAGACCCAGTACTTC. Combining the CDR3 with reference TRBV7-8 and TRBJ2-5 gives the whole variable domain GAGVSQSPRYKVAKRGQDVALRCDPISGHVSLFWYQQALGQGPEFLTYFQNEAQLDKSGLPSDRFFAERPEGSVSTLKIQRTQQEDSAVYLCASSTWTSGSRVETQYFGPGTRLLVL.

CDR3 residues: CASSLASTGPDTQYF. The DNA of the CDR3 is TGCGCCAGCAGCTTGGCCTCGACAGGGCCAGATACGCAGTATTTT. This rearrangement joins TRBV5-1 to TRBJ2-3, with 7 nucleotides matching TRBD1. CDR1 SGHRS and CDR2 YFSETQ come from the germline V gene. The CDR3 length is 15 residues. Trimming removed 0 bases from V and 4 bases from J; junction bases left unmatched: 5.

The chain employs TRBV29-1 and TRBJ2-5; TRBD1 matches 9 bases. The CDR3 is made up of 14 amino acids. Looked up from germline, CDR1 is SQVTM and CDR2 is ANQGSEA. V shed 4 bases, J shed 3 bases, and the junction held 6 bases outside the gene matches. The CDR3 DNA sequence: TGCAGCGTTGTTCGGGGACAGGGAAAAGAGACCCAGTACTTC. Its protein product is CSVVRGQGKETQYF.

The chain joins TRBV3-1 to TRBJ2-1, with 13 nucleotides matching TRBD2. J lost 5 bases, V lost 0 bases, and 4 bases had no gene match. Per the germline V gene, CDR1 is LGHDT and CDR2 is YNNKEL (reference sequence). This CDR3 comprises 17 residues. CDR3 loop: CASSQETSGRSHNEQFF. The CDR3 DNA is TGTGCCAGCAGCCAAGAGACTAGCGGGAGGTCCCACAATGAGCAGTTCTTC.

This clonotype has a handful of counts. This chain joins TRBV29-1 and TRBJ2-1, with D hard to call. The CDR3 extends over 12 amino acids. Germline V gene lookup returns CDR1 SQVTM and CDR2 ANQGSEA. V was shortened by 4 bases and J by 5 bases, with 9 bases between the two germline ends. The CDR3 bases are TGCAGCGTTGCCTCAGGTGACAATGAGCAGTTCTTC. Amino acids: CSVASGDNEQFF.

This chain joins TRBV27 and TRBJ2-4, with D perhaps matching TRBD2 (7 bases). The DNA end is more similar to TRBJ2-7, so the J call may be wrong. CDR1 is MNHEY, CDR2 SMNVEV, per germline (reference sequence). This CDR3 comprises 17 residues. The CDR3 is CASSHGGGQSGTYEQYF. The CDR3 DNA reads TGTGCCAGCAGTCATGGGGGGGGGCAAAGTGGAACCTACGAGCAGTACTTC.

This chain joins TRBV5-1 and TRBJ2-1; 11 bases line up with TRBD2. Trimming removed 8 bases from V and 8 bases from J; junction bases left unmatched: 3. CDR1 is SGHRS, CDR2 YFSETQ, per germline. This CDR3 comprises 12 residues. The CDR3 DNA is TGCGCCAGTACTAGCGGGAGTTATGAGCAGTTCTTC. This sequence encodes CASTSGSYEQFF.

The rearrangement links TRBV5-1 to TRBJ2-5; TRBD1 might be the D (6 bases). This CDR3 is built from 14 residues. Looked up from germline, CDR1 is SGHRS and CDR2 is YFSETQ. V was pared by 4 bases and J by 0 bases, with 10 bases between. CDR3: CASSTRTDQETQYF. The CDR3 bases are TGCGCCAGCAGCACCAGGACAGACCAAGAGACCCAGTACTTC.

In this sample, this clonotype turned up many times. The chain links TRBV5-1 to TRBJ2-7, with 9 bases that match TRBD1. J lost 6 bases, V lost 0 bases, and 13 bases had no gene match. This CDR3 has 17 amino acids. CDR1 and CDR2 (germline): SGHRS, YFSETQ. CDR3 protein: CASSLGEHWTGASEQYF. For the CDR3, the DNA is TGCGCCAGCAGCTTGGGAGAACACTGGACAGGGGCAAGCGAGCAGTACTTC.

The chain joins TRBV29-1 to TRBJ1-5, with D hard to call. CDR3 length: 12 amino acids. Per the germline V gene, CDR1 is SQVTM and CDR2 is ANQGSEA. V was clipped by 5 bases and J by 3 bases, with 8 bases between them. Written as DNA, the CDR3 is TGCAGCGTTCGGAACGTCAATCAGCCCCAGCATTTT. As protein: CSVRNVNQPQHF.

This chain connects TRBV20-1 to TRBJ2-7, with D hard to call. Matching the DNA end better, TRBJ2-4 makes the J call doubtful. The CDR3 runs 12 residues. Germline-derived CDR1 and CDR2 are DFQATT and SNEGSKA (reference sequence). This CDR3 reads CSARADANIQYF. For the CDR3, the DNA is TGCAGTGCTAGAGCGGACGCCAACATTCAGTACTTC.

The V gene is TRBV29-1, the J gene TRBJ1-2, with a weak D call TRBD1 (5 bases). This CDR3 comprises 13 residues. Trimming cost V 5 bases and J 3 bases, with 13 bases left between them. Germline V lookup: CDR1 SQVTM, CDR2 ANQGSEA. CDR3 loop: CSVLGVKDYGYTF. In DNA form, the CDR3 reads TGCAGCGTTCTAGGGGTGAAGGACTATGGCTACACCTTC.

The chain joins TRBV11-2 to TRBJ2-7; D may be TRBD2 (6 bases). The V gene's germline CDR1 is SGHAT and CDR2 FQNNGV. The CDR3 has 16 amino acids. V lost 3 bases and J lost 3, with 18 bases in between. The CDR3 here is CASSLLAMQGGYEQYF. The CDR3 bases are TGTGCCAGCAGCTTGCTAGCTATGCAGGGAGGCTACGAGCAGTACTTC.

The CDR3 reads CAISGGDNEQFF. The CDR3 nucleotides are TGCGCCATTTCGGGTGGCGACAATGAGCAGTTCTTC. The chain links TRBV4-1 to TRBJ2-1, with unresolved D. CDR3 length: 12 residues. Trimming took 10 bases from V and 5 from J, leaving 12 bases between them. Germline V gene sequence: CDR1 MGHRA, CDR2 YSYEKL.

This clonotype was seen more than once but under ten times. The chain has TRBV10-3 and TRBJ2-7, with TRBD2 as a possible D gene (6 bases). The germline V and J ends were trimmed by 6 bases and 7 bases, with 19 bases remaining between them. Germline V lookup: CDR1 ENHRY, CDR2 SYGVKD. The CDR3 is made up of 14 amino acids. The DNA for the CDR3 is TGTGCCATCAGCCCCGGGACTGGGTTGTGGGAGCAGTACTTC. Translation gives CAISPGTGLWEQYF.

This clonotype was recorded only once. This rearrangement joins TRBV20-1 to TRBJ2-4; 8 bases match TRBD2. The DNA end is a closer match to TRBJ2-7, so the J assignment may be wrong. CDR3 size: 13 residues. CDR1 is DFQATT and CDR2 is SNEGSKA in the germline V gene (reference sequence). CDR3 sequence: CSVSAGVVYEQYF. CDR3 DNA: TGCAGTGTTTCAGCGGGAGTCGTTTACGAGCAGTACTTC.

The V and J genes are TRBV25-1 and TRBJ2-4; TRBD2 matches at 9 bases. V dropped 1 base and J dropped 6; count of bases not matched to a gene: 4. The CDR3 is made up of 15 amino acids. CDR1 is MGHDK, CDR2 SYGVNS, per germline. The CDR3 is CASSELAGAGNIQYF. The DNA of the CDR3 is TGTGCCAGCAGTGAATTAGCGGGAGCAGGAAACATTCAGTACTTC.

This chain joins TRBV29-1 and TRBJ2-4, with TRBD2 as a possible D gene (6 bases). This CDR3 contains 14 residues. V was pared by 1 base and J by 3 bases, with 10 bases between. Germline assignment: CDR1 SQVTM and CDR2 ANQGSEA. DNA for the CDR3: TGCAGCGTTGAAGGGGGGGTTAACAAAAACATTCAGTACTTC. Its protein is CSVEGGVNKNIQYF.

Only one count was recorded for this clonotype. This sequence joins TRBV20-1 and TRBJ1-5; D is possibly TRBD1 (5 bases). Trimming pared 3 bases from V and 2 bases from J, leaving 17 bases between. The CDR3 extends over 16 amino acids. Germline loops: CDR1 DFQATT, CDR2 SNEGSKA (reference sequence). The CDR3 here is CSASPVKSGGNQPQHF. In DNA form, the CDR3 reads TGCAGTGCTAGCCCCGTAAAGTCGGGGGGCAATCAGCCCCAGCATTTT.

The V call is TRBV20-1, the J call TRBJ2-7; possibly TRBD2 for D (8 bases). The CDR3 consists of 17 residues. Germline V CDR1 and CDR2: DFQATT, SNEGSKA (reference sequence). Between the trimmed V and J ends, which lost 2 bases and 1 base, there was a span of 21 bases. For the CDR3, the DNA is TGCAGTGCTAGACCTCGGGGGGGGGCAGGGGGTTCCTACGAGCAGTACTTC. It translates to CSARPRGGAGGSYEQYF.

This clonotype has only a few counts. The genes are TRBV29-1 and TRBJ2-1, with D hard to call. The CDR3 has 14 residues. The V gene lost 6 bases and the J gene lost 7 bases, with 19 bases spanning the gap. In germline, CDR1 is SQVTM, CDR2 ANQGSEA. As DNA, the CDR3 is TGCAGCGTGGCCATTTTCGTGGGTAGGAATGAGCAGTTCTTC. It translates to CSVAIFVGRNEQFF.

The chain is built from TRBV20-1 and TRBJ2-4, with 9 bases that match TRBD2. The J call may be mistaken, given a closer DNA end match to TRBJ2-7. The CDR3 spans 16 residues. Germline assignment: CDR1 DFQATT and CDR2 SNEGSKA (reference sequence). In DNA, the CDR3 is TGCAGTGCTAGAGATCCAATGACTAGCGGTTCCTACGAGCAGTACTTC. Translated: CSARDPMTSGSYEQYF.

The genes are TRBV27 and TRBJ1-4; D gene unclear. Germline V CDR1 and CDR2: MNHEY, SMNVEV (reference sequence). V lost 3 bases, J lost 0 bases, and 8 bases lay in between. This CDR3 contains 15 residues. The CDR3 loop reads CASSFITATNEKLFF. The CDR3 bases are TGTGCCAGCAGTTTTATAACTGCAACTAATGAAAAACTGTTTTTT.

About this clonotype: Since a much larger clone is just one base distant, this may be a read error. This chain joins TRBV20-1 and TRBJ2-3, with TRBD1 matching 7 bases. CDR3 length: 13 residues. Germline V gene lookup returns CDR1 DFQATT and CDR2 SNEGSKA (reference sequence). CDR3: CSASRGGSSAQDF. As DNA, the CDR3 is TGCAGTGCTAGTAGAGGGGGCTCAAGTGCGCAGGATTTT.

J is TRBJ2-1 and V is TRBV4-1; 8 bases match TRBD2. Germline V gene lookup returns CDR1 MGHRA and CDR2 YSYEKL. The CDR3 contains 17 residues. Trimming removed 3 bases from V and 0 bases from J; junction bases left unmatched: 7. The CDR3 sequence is CASSHPTSGSSYNEQFF. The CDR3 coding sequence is TGCGCCAGCAGCCACCCAACTAGCGGTAGCTCCTACAATGAGCAGTTCTTC.

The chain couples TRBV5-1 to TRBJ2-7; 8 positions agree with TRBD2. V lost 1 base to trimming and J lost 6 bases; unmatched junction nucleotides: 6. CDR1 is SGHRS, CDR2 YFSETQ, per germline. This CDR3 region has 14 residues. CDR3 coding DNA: TGCGCCAGCAGCTTGTCGGGACTAGACGGCGAGCAGTACTTC. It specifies CASSLSGLDGEQYF.

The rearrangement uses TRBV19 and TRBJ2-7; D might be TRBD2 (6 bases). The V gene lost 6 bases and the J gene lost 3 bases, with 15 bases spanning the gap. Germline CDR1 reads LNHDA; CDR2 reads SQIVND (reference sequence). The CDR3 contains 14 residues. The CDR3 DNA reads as TGTGCCAGTAGGGTTACAGGAGCGGGCTACGAGCAGTACTTC. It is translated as CASRVTGAGYEQYF.

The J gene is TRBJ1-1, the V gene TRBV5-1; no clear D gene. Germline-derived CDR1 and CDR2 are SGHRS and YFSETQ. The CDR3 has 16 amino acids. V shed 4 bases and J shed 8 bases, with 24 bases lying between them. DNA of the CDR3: TGCGCCAGCAGCCGTGATAGCGGGCCCCACCTCGTAGAAGCTTTCTTT. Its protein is CASSRDSGPHLVEAFF.

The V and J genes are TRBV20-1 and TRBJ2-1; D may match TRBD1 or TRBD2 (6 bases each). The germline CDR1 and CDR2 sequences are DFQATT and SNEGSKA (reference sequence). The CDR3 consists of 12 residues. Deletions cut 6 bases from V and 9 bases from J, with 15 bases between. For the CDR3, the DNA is TGCAGTGCCTCGAGGGGGGTTCCTGAGCAGTTCTTC. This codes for CSASRGVPEQFF.

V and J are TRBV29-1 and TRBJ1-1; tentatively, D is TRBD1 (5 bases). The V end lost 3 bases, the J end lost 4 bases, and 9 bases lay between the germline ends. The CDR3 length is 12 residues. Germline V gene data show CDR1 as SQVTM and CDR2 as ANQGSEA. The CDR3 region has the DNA TGCAGCGTTGACAGGGAGAGCACTGAAGCTTTCTTT. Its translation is CSVDRESTEAFF.